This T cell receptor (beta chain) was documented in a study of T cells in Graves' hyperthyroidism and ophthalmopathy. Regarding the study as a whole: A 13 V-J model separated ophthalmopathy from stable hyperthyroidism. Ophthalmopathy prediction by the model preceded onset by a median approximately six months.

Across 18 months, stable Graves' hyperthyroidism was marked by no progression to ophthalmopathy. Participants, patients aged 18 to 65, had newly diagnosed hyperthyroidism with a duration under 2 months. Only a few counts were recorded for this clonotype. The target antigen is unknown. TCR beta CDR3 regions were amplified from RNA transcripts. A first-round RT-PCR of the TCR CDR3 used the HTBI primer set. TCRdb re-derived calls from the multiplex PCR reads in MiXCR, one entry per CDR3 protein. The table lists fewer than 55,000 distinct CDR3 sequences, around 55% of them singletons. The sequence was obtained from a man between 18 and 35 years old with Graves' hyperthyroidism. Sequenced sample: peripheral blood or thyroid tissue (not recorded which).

The CDR3, as DNA: TGCAGCGTTTCTCCGAGGCACGGGGAGCTGTTTTTT. Translation gives CSVSPRHGELFF. The chain has TRBV29-1 and TRBJ2-2; D is undetermined. V was cut by 5 bases and J by 7 bases, with 11 bases left in between. CDR1 and CDR2 from the germline V gene are SQVTM and ANQGSEA. This CDR3 comprises 12 residues.